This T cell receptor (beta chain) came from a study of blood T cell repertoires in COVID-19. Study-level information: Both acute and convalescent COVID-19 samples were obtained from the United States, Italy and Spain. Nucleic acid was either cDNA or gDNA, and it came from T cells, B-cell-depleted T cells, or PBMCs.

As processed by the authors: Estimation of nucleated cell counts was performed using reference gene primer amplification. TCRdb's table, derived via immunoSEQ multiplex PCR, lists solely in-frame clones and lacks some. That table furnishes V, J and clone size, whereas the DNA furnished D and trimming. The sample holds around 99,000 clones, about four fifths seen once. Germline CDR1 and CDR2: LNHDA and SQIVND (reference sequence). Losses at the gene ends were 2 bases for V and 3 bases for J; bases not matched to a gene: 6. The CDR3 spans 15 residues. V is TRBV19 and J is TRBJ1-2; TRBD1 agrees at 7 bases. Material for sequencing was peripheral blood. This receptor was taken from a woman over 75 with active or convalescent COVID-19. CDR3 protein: CASSILIDRDYGYTF. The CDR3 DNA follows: TGTGCCAGTAGTATACTGATCGACAGGGACTATGGCTACACCTTC.